This paragraph reports one T cell receptor (beta chain). This sample is drawn from a study of T cell responses to AZD1222 COVID-19 vaccine. The repertoire was sequenced with immunoSEQ multiplex PCR; TCRdb's copy has only in-frame clones and lacks some. Here the sample spans roughly 150,000 clones, more than 80% being singletons. V was cut by 0 bases and J by 4 bases, with 10 bases left in between. This CDR3 has 14 amino acids. Per germline, CDR1 SGHNT and CDR2 YYREEE (reference sequence). The chain links TRBV5-4 to TRBJ1-1; D perhaps matches TRBD1 (6 bases). The sequence was obtained from an adult in good health. The starting material was peripheral blood, obtained on day 0 of AZD1222 vaccination. The CDR3 bases are TGTGCCAGCAGCTTGGTGGGGGGGCCCACTGAAGCTTTCTTT. It encodes CASSLVGGPTEAFF.